This T cell receptor beta chain appears in the sequencing data of a study of shared clonotypes between healthy human individuals. Study-wide background: Each donor had three CD4 naive, three CD4 memory, two CD8 naive and one CD8 memory plate. Findings of the study overall: Investigators collected only blood, and repertoires in tissues likely differ.

Worth noting for this clone: Its target is not known.

The CDR3 has 16 residues. In germline, CDR1 is SGHRS, CDR2 YFSETQ. J was trimmed by 2 bases and V by 3 bases; bases with no gene match: 5. As handled by the study authors: There were no quality scores in the junction-only immunoSEQ sequences, so filtering differed. Produced via immunoSEQ multiplex PCR; TCRdb's table is partial and in-frame only. Clone size and V and J calls were adopted from that table, with D and trimming inferred from the DNA. The data contain about 1 million clones, about 76% of them singletons. The origin of this receptor is a man aged 18 to 30 in good health. Sequenced input: memory CD4+ T cells sorted from blood. The subset denotes: CD45RA-negative fraction. The rearrangement uses TRBV5-1 and TRBJ1-6; TRBD1 matches 7 bases. CDR3 protein: CASSSGGSTYNSPLHF. DNA for the CDR3: TGCGCCAGCAGCTCAGGGGGATCGACCTATAATTCACCCCTCCACTTT.